This passage covers 13 T cell receptor beta chains from one sample sequenced in a study of shared clonotypes between healthy human individuals. The assay was immunoSEQ multiplex PCR, and TCRdb's table has in-frame clones only and misses some. The sample has about 2 million clones; approximately 94% are singletons. Naive CD8 cells comprised CD45RO-negative, CCR7-positively selected cells, excluding terminally differentiated effector memory CD45RA+ cells. Specimen: naive CD8+ T cells sorted from blood. The receptors shown here come from a man aged 18 to 30 in good health.

This chain joins TRBV5-4 and TRBJ2-1; 8 bases map to TRBD2. The V gene end was trimmed by 2 bases and the J gene end by 10 bases; junction bases not matched to a gene: 8. The CDR3 is made up of 14 amino acids. Germline CDR1 reads SGHNT; CDR2 reads YYREEE (reference sequence). CDR3: CASSFLSGTGEQFF. The CDR3, as DNA: TGTGCCAGCAGCTTCCTTAGCGGGACGGGCGAGCAGTTCTTC.

This clone was detected once. The gene calls are TRBV15 and TRBJ2-2, with 11 bases fitting TRBD2. CDR3 size: 17 residues. The V gene end was trimmed by 0 bases and the J gene end by 4 bases; junction bases not matched to a gene: 4. Germline CDR1 LNHNV, CDR2 YYDKDF (reference sequence). The CDR3 DNA follows: TGTGCCACCAGCAGAGATTTAGCGGGAGGGAGCACCGGGGAGCTGTTTTTT. This codes for CATSRDLAGGSTGELFF.

The gene calls are TRBV2 and TRBJ1-3; unclear D gene. Trimming left V 7 bases short and J 2 bases short, with 9 bases between. Germline V gene lookup returns CDR1 SNHLY and CDR2 FYNNEI. The CDR3 loop spans 13 amino acids. CDR3 amino acids: CASNRGTGNTIYF. Here the CDR3 DNA reads TGTGCCAGCAATCGGGGTACTGGAAACACCATATATTTT.

This chain links TRBV28 with TRBJ2-2, with 8 positions matching TRBD1. CDR3 length equals 18 residues. Germline lookup yields CDR1 MDHEN and CDR2 SYDVKM. After removal of 3 bases from V and 1 base from J, the junction contained 10 bases not matched to a gene. The chain's CDR3 is CASSFLIKQGENTGELFF. CDR3 DNA: TGTGCCAGCAGTTTTCTGATCAAACAGGGGGAGAACACCGGGGAGCTGTTTTTT.

V gene TRBV5-4 combines with J gene TRBJ2-5; tentatively, D is TRBD2 (6 bases). The CDR3 has 15 amino acids. The germline V and J ends were trimmed by 0 bases and 3 bases, with 12 bases remaining between them. Germline CDR1 is SGHNT and CDR2 is YYREEE (reference sequence). CDR3 region: CASSLAGSGKETQYF. The CDR3 DNA reads as TGTGCCAGCAGCTTGGCGGGTAGCGGAAAAGAGACCCAGTACTTC.

This chain joins TRBV27 and TRBJ1-1; 8 positions agree with TRBD1. V gave up 4 bases and J gave up 4 bases; unmatched junction bases: 5. Germline lookup yields CDR1 MNHEY and CDR2 SMNVEV (reference sequence). The CDR3 is 14 amino acids. The DNA for the CDR3 is TGTGCCAGCAGTTCCGAGACAGGGGCCACTGAAGCTTTCTTT. It encodes CASSSETGATEAFF.

This clone showed up just once. The rearrangement joins TRBV5-4 to TRBJ2-7, with D perhaps being TRBD1 or TRBD2 (6 bases each). Germline-derived CDR1 and CDR2 are SGHNT and YYREEE (reference sequence). This CDR3 region has 18 residues. The V and J ends lost 4 bases and 4 bases respectively, with 27 bases between them. The CDR3 coding sequence is TGTGCCAGCAGCGGTCCTGGGGCAGGGGAGGAGGTTTCATACGAGCAGTACTTC. Translated, it gives CASSGPGAGEEVSYEQYF.

This clone turned up a few times. The V gene is TRBV7-9, the J gene TRBJ1-2, with D possibly matching TRBD1 (5 bases). V lost 6 bases and J lost 7, with 21 bases in between. The germline CDR1 and CDR2 sequences are SEHNR and FQNEAQ (reference sequence). This CDR3 spans 15 amino acids. The CDR3 region has the DNA TGTGCCAGCAGTAACGAAGGGGCCAGGGAGGGTGGCTACACCTTC. Its protein is CASSNEGAREGGYTF.

This clone occurred once. The V call is TRBV7-9, the J call TRBJ1-1; D might be TRBD1 (5 bases). The CDR3 loop spans 13 amino acids. V was pared by 6 bases and J by 3 bases, with 11 bases between. CDR1 is SEHNR, CDR2 FQNEAQ, per germline (reference sequence). The CDR3 protein is CASRTETYTEAFF. The CDR3 DNA sequence: TGTGCCAGCAGGACAGAAACCTACACTGAAGCTTTCTTT.

This rearrangement joins TRBV19 to TRBJ2-1, with 11 nucleotides matching TRBD2. Germline CDR1 and CDR2: LNHDA and SQIVND (reference sequence). CDR3 length equals 15 residues. Trimming took 5 bases from V and 9 from J; bases not matched to a gene: 9. The CDR3 region has the DNA TGTGCCAGTAGTCTGGTAGCGGGGGGGCCGGGTGAGCAGTTCTTC. Encoded protein: CASSLVAGGPGEQFF.

The V and J genes are TRBV23-1 and TRBJ2-2, with a possible D match to TRBD2 (6 bases). TRBV23-1 is treated as an ORF (open reading frame) with a function not yet certain. This CDR3 has 15 residues. V was shortened by 6 bases and J by 6 bases, with 17 bases between the two germline ends. The CDR3 is CASRPIDGSAGELFF. The CDR3 DNA reads TGCGCCAGCAGACCCATAGACGGGAGCGCCGGGGAGCTGTTTTTT.

This chain links TRBV5-1 with TRBJ1-5, with TRBD1 matching over 10 bases. CDR1 SGHRS and CDR2 YFSETQ come from the germline V gene. This CDR3 has 20 residues. With V trimmed by 0 bases and J by 5 bases, 17 bases remained unmatched. CDR3 DNA sequence: TGCGCCAGCAGCTTGGATCGACAGGGGGCAAACGGGCCGCTGGATCAGCCCCAGCATTTT. It codes for CASSLDRQGANGPLDQPQHF. The full variable domain, completed using reference TRBV5-1 and TRBJ1-5, is KAGVTQTPRYLIKTRGQQVTLSCSPISGHRSVSWYQQTPGQGLQFLFEYFSETQRNKGNFPGRFSGRQFSNSRSEMNVSTLELGDSALYLCASSLDRQGANGPLDQPQHFGDGTRLSIL.

V and J are TRBV12-5 and TRBJ1-5; D is ambiguous. Germline CDR1 is LGHNT and CDR2 is FRNRAP. Trimming shortened V by 1 base and J by 9 bases, and 10 bases separated the two germline ends. The CDR3 has 13 residues. CDR3: CASGLGMVGPQHF. CDR3 sequence (DNA): TGTGCTAGTGGTTTGGGTATGGTTGGGCCCCAGCATTTT.